The clone carrying this T cell receptor (beta chain) showed up many times. The antigen is unknown. This entry comes from a study of response to subunit inactivated influenza vaccine. Findings and limits, study-wide: Each seasonal influenza vaccination recruits few new T cells, the authors suggested.

Germline V gives CDR1 MNHEY, CDR2 SVGAGI. This CDR3 has 13 residues. Trimming stripped 4 bases from V and 2 bases from J, with 9 bases between. TCRdb independently ran MiXCR on the RT-PCR reads; one entry per CDR3 protein. This table has about 190,000 distinct CDR3 sequences, around 14% appearing once. The J gene is TRBJ2-7, the V gene TRBV6-5; D perhaps matches TRBD1 (5 bases). The receptor comes from a man aged 45-65 years who received an inactivated influenza vaccine. Source: CD8+ T cells sorted from PBMCs, taken roughly 5 days after vaccination. This CDR3 is CASSLDSTYEQYF. DNA for the CDR3: TGTGCCAGCAGTTTAGACAGCACCTACGAGCAGTACTTC.